This passage covers 29 T cell receptor beta chains from one sample sequenced in a study of identical twins. TCRdb redid the calling of the 5' RACE reads with MiXCR, one entry per CDR3 protein. The repertoire holds 1.5 million to 2 million distinct CDR3 sequences, with about 31% as singletons. Sequenced: cord blood. The receptors were gathered from a newborn girl in good health.

The chain combines TRBV29-1 with TRBJ1-4; D might be TRBD1 (5 bases). Germline V gene sequence: CDR1 SQVTM, CDR2 ANQGSEA. V dropped 3 bases and J dropped 4 bases, with 9 bases sitting between them. The CDR3 has 13 amino acids. CDR3 in DNA: TGCAGCGTTGATGGGGGGGGTAATGAAAAACTGTTTTTT. It is translated as CSVDGGGNEKLFF.

This clonotype was detected a few times. The rearrangement links TRBV20-1 to TRBJ2-7; either TRBD1 or TRBD2 may supply D (5 bases each). The ends were cut back, 6 bases at V and 3 bases at J, with 24 bases in the middle. Germline V CDR1 and CDR2: DFQATT, SNEGSKA (reference sequence). The CDR3 consists of 16 residues. DNA for the CDR3: TGCAGTGCCACGGGGCTCGATTTTAATACACTCTACGAGCAGTACTTC. Protein sequence: CSATGLDFNTLYEQYF.

This clonotype has a handful of counts. V gene TRBV13 combines with J gene TRBJ2-1, with TRBD2 matching 8 bases. There are 17 residues in the CDR3. The V gene's germline CDR1 is PRHDT and CDR2 FYEKMQ (reference sequence). J lost 3 bases, V lost 5 bases, and 12 bases had no gene match. This CDR3 is CASSPWTSPESYNEQFF. CDR3 bases: TGTGCCAGCAGCCCCTGGACTAGCCCCGAAAGCTACAATGAGCAGTTCTTC.

A word on this clonotype: Possible read error: a much larger clone is one base away. V is TRBV20-1 and J is TRBJ2-5, with D perhaps matching TRBD1 (6 bases). The last part of the DNA fits TRBJ2-7 better; the J call may be wrong. The length of the CDR3 is 12 residues. CDR1 is DFQATT, CDR2 SNEGSKA, per germline (reference sequence). DNA for the CDR3: TGCAGTGCTGGCCGGGACACCTACGAGCAGTACTTC. It codes for CSAGRDTYEQYF.

This chain connects TRBV20-1 to TRBJ1-6; 8 bases map to TRBD1. The ends lost 1 base at V and 12 bases at J; junction bases unmatched: 5. The CDR3 length is 13 residues. Germline loops: CDR1 DFQATT, CDR2 SNEGSKA (reference sequence). CDR3 protein: CSARGTGIRPLHF. The CDR3 bases are TGCAGTGCTAGAGGGACAGGGATTCGACCCCTCCACTTT.

Only one count was recorded for this clonotype. V and J are TRBV2 and TRBJ1-5; 7 bases match TRBD1. Looked up from germline, CDR1 is SNHLY and CDR2 is FYNNEI. Trimming cost V 6 bases and J 3 bases; bases outside gene matches: 8. CDR3 size: 15 residues. The CDR3 is CASRPGTALNQPQHF. CDR3 nucleotides: TGTGCCAGCAGACCAGGGACAGCCCTCAATCAGCCCCAGCATTTT.

The chain combines TRBV28 with TRBJ2-7; D perhaps matches TRBD2 (5 bases). Germline-derived CDR1 and CDR2 are MDHEN and SYDVKM. Between the trimmed V and J ends, which lost 8 bases and 0 bases, there was a span of 17 bases. CDR3 size: 15 residues. DNA of the CDR3: TGTGCCAGCGGTCCAGGACTCCTCCCCTCCTACGAGCAGTACTTC. Protein: CASGPGLLPSYEQYF.

The chain recombines TRBV20-1 with TRBJ2-7; D remains ambiguous. This CDR3 spans 14 amino acids. V was pared by 5 bases and J by 2 bases, with 16 bases between. Germline assignment: CDR1 DFQATT and CDR2 SNEGSKA (reference sequence). CDR3 in DNA: TGCAGTGCTTATAGGACGGACCCTACCTACGAGCAGTACTTC. Translated, it gives CSAYRTDPTYEQYF.

This chain uses TRBV5-1 with TRBJ2-1, with a weak D call TRBD2 (7 bases). The length of the CDR3 is 16 residues. Trimming removed 0 bases at V and 4 bases at J, with 14 bases between. Looked up from germline, CDR1 is SGHRS and CDR2 is YFSETQ. CDR3 in amino acids: CASSLAPQGLYNEQFF. CDR3 sequence (DNA): TGCGCCAGCAGCTTGGCCCCACAGGGACTATACAATGAGCAGTTCTTC.

The chain is built from TRBV3-1 and TRBJ2-5; possibly TRBD2 for D (5 bases). The CDR3 consists of 15 residues. Trimming removed 1 base from V and 11 bases from J, with 20 bases in between. CDR1 LGHDT and CDR2 YNNKEL come from the germline V gene (reference sequence). CDR3 sequence (DNA): TGTGCCAGCAGCCAAGGAAACAGCGCGGGCAATGAGCAGTACTTC. It yields the protein CASSQGNSAGNEQYF.

The chain combines TRBV14 with TRBJ2-7; possibly TRBD1 for D (5 bases). Germline-derived CDR1 and CDR2 are SGHDN and FVKESK. V was cut by 5 bases and J by 2 bases, with 13 bases left in between. The CDR3 covers 14 residues. CDR3 in amino acids: CASSAFQGPYEQYF. CDR3 nucleotides: TGTGCCAGCAGCGCCTTCCAGGGCCCCTACGAGCAGTACTTC.

This clonotype was counted a few times. The chain joins TRBV7-2 to TRBJ1-2; TRBD1 matches 7 bases. The CDR3 spans 15 residues. Per the germline V gene, CDR1 is SGHTA and CDR2 is FQGNSA. The V and J ends lost 5 bases and 1 base, in that order; junction bases with no gene match: 7. Here the CDR3 reads CASSQGTVRNYGYTF. For the CDR3, the DNA is TGTGCCAGCAGCCAAGGGACAGTCCGTAACTATGGCTACACCTTC.

CDR3 protein: CASSLGGASDGYTF. The CDR3 DNA sequence: TGCGCCAGCAGCTTGGGAGGGGCCAGCGATGGCTACACCTTC. This chain links TRBV5-1 with TRBJ1-2; D is perhaps TRBD1 (5 bases). V lost 0 bases and J lost 6, with 12 bases in between. The CDR3 contains 14 residues. CDR1 and CDR2 (germline): SGHRS, YFSETQ.

This clonotype appeared many times. The rearrangement joins TRBV18 to TRBJ1-1; D gene unclear. This CDR3 is 13 amino acids long. Germline values: CDR1 KGHSH, CDR2 LQKENI. The germline V and J ends were trimmed by 3 bases and 1 base, with 6 bases remaining between them. CDR3 loop: CASSPSGNTEAFF. DNA for the CDR3: TGTGCCAGCTCACCGTCGGGGAACACTGAAGCTTTCTTT.

As to this clonotype: Mismatch with germline at one junction end may stem from a read error. V and J are TRBV20-1 and TRBJ2-3; 9 nucleotides line up with TRBD2. Germline V gene sequence: CDR1 DFQATT, CDR2 SNEGSKA (reference sequence). CDR3 length equals 14 residues. CDR3 DNA: TGCAGTGCTAGTGGGGCTAGCGGGACAGATACGCAGAATTTT. Protein: CSASGASGTDTQNF.

The chain uses TRBV1 and TRBJ2-7. TRBV1 is given as a pseudogene. The CDR3 has 12 amino acids. CDR3 region: CTSRPSGYEQYF. CDR3 coding DNA: TGCACCAGCCGGCCGAGCGGCTACGAGCAGTACTTC.

The chain employs TRBV7-9 and TRBJ1-4; D is ambiguous. Germline V gene lookup returns CDR1 SEHNR and CDR2 FQNEAQ (reference sequence). CDR3 length equals 14 residues. Trimming shortened V by 6 bases and J by 8 bases, and 16 bases separated the two germline ends. Here the CDR3 reads CASRPDGRGEKLFF. CDR3 nucleotide sequence: TGTGCCAGCAGGCCGGACGGACGAGGGGAAAAACTGTTTTTT. The entire variable domain, with the rest obtained from reference TRBV7-9 and TRBJ1-4, is as follows: DTGVSQNPRHKITKRGQNVTFRCDPISEHNRLYWYRQTLGQGPEFLTYFQNEAQLEKSRLLSDRFSAERPKGSFSTLEIQRTEQGDSAMYLCASRPDGRGEKLFFGSGTQLSVL.

This clonotype was recorded many times. The chain employs TRBV4-2 and TRBJ2-3, with a tentative D call TRBD2 (5 bases). The V and J ends lost 0 bases and 6 bases respectively, with 16 bases between them. CDR1 is LGHNA and CDR2 is YNFKEQ in the germline V gene. The CDR3 runs to 16 residues. As DNA, the CDR3 is TGTGCCAGCAGCCAAGATCCGACACCCGGCGGGGATACGCAGTATTTT. Translated: CASSQDPTPGGDTQYF.

This clonotype was recorded a few times. The chain joins TRBV24-1 to TRBJ2-7; 7 bases agree with TRBD1. Trimming took 4 bases from V and 1 from J; bases not matched to a gene: 3. The CDR3 length is 14 residues. Looked up from germline, CDR1 is KGHDR and CDR2 is SFDVKD. The CDR3: CATSDRDRSYEQYF. Here the CDR3 DNA reads TGTGCCACCAGTGACCGGGACAGATCCTACGAGCAGTACTTC.

The chain has TRBV11-1 and TRBJ2-1; no reliable D call. The CDR3 sequence is 15 residues long. Germline V CDR1 and CDR2: SGHAT, FQDESV (reference sequence). V dropped 1 base and J dropped 5 bases, with 12 bases sitting between them. CDR3 loop: CASSLGLADNNEQFF. The CDR3 nucleotides are TGTGCCAGCAGCTTAGGATTAGCAGATAACAATGAGCAGTTCTTC.

This clonotype occurred a few times. The rearrangement links TRBV7-2 to TRBJ2-7; 10 bases line up with TRBD2. Per the germline V gene, CDR1 is SGHTA and CDR2 is FQGNSA. The CDR3 covers 16 residues. V gave up 1 base and J gave up 2 bases; unmatched junction bases: 5. The CDR3 protein is CASSLGSGGSTYEQYF. The CDR3 DNA sequence: TGTGCCAGCAGCTTAGGTAGCGGGGGGTCCACCTACGAGCAGTACTTC. The whole variable domain, remainder taken from reference TRBV7-2 and TRBJ2-7, is GAGVSQSPSNKVTEKGKDVELRCDPISGHTALYWYRQSLGQGLEFLIYFQGNSAPDKSGLPSDRFSAERTGGSVSTLTIQRTQQEDSAVYLCASSLGSGGSTYEQYFGPGTRLTVT.

J is TRBJ2-7 and V is TRBV2; 8 nucleotides align to TRBD2. Losses at the gene ends were 4 bases for V and 1 base for J; bases not matched to a gene: 3. The CDR3 spans 14 residues. In germline, CDR1 is SNHLY, CDR2 FYNNEI. CDR3 DNA sequence: TGTGCCAGCAGTGGACTAGCGCCGTCCTACGAGCAGTACTTC. It translates to CASSGLAPSYEQYF. Based on the CDR3 plus reference TRBV2 and TRBJ2-7, the full variable domain is EPEVTQTPSHQVTQMGQEVILRCVPISNHLYFYWYRQILGQKVEFLVSFYNNEISEKSEIFDDQFSVERPDGSNFTLKIRSTKLEDSAMYFCASSGLAPSYEQYFGPGTRLTVT.

In this sample, this clonotype turned up a few times. In DNA, the CDR3 is TGTGCCAGCAGTGGCCGCCGACAGTTCTATAGCAATCAGCCCCAGCATTTT. This gives the protein CASSGRRQFYSNQPQHF. The chain employs TRBV6-1 and TRBJ1-5, with D tentatively TRBD1 (5 bases). The CDR3 runs 17 residues. Trimming took 4 bases from V and 0 from J, leaving 16 bases between them. Germline V lookup: CDR1 MNHNS, CDR2 SASEGT.

This clonotype was counted between two and nine times. The chain carries TRBV2 and TRBJ2-6; D not certain. CDR1 SNHLY and CDR2 FYNNEI come from the germline V gene. V lost 6 bases and J lost 6, with 6 bases in between. The CDR3 has 12 amino acids. As DNA, the CDR3 is TGTGCCAGCAGGCCTGTGGCCAACGTCCTGACTTTC. Translation: CASRPVANVLTF.

This chain joins TRBV7-2 and TRBJ2-7; 7 bases align to TRBD1. CDR1 and CDR2 (germline): SGHTA, FQGNSA. The CDR3 covers 14 residues. Trimming cost V 5 bases and J 3 bases; bases outside gene matches: 7. This chain's CDR3 is CASSRGGQIYEQYF. CDR3 nucleotide sequence: TGTGCCAGCAGCCGAGGGGGACAGATCTACGAGCAGTACTTC.

Comment on this clonotype: Possible read error: a much larger clone is one base away. The J gene is TRBJ2-4, the V gene TRBV5-1, with D unresolved. The J call is uncertain, as TRBJ2-5 better fits the DNA end. The CDR3 loop spans 11 amino acids. Germline CDR1 is SGHRS and CDR2 is YFSETQ. CDR3 sequence reads: CASTHKETQYF. CDR3 coding DNA: TGCGCCAGCACCCATAAAGAGACCCAGTACTTC.

Details on this clonotype: It may be a read error: a sequence one base away is much more abundant. The V call is TRBV4-1, the J call TRBJ2-1; 9 nucleotides line up with TRBD2. The CDR3 has 15 amino acids. The germline gives CDR1 MGHRA, CDR2 YSYEKL. The CDR3 is CTSSPTSGTYNEQFF. CDR3 coding DNA: TGCACCAGCAGCCCGACTAGCGGAACCTACAATGAGCAGTTCTTC.

This clonotype was recorded many times. The chain combines TRBV25-1 with TRBJ2-1; 8 nucleotides match TRBD1. The CDR3 has 13 amino acids. Trimming removed 6 bases from V and 6 bases from J; junction bases left unmatched: 4. Per the germline V gene, CDR1 is MGHDK and CDR2 is SYGVNS. Written as DNA, the CDR3 is TGTGCCAGCAGCGTAACAGGGGGCAATGAGCAGTTCTTC. Protein sequence: CASSVTGGNEQFF.

This clonotype has only one observation. V gene TRBV27 combines with J gene TRBJ2-5, with 8 bases that match TRBD1. Gene TRBJ2-4 matches the end of the DNA better, so the J call may be wrong. Germline CDR1 and CDR2: MNHEY and SMNVEV (reference sequence). The CDR3 is made up of 18 amino acids. DNA of the CDR3: TGTGCCAGCAGTTCAGGGACAGGCAAGGGACTAGCCAAAAACATTCAGTACTTC. It encodes CASSSGTGKGLAKNIQYF.